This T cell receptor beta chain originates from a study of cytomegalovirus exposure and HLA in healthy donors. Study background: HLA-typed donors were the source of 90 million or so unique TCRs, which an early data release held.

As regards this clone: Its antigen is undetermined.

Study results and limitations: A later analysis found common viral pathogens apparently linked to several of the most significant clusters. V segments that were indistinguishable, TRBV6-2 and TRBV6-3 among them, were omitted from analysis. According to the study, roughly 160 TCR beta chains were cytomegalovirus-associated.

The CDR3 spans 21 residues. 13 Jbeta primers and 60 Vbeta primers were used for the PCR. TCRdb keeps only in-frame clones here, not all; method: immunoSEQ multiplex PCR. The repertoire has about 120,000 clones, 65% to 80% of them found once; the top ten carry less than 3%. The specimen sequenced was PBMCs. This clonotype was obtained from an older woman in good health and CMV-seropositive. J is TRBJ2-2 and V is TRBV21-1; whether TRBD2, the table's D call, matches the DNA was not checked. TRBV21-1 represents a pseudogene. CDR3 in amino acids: CASSPKVGRGRTSGTPGELFF. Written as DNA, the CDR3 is TGTGCCAGCAGCCCCAAGGTGGGCAGGGGGCGGACTAGCGGAACCCCCGGGGAGCTGTTTTTT.